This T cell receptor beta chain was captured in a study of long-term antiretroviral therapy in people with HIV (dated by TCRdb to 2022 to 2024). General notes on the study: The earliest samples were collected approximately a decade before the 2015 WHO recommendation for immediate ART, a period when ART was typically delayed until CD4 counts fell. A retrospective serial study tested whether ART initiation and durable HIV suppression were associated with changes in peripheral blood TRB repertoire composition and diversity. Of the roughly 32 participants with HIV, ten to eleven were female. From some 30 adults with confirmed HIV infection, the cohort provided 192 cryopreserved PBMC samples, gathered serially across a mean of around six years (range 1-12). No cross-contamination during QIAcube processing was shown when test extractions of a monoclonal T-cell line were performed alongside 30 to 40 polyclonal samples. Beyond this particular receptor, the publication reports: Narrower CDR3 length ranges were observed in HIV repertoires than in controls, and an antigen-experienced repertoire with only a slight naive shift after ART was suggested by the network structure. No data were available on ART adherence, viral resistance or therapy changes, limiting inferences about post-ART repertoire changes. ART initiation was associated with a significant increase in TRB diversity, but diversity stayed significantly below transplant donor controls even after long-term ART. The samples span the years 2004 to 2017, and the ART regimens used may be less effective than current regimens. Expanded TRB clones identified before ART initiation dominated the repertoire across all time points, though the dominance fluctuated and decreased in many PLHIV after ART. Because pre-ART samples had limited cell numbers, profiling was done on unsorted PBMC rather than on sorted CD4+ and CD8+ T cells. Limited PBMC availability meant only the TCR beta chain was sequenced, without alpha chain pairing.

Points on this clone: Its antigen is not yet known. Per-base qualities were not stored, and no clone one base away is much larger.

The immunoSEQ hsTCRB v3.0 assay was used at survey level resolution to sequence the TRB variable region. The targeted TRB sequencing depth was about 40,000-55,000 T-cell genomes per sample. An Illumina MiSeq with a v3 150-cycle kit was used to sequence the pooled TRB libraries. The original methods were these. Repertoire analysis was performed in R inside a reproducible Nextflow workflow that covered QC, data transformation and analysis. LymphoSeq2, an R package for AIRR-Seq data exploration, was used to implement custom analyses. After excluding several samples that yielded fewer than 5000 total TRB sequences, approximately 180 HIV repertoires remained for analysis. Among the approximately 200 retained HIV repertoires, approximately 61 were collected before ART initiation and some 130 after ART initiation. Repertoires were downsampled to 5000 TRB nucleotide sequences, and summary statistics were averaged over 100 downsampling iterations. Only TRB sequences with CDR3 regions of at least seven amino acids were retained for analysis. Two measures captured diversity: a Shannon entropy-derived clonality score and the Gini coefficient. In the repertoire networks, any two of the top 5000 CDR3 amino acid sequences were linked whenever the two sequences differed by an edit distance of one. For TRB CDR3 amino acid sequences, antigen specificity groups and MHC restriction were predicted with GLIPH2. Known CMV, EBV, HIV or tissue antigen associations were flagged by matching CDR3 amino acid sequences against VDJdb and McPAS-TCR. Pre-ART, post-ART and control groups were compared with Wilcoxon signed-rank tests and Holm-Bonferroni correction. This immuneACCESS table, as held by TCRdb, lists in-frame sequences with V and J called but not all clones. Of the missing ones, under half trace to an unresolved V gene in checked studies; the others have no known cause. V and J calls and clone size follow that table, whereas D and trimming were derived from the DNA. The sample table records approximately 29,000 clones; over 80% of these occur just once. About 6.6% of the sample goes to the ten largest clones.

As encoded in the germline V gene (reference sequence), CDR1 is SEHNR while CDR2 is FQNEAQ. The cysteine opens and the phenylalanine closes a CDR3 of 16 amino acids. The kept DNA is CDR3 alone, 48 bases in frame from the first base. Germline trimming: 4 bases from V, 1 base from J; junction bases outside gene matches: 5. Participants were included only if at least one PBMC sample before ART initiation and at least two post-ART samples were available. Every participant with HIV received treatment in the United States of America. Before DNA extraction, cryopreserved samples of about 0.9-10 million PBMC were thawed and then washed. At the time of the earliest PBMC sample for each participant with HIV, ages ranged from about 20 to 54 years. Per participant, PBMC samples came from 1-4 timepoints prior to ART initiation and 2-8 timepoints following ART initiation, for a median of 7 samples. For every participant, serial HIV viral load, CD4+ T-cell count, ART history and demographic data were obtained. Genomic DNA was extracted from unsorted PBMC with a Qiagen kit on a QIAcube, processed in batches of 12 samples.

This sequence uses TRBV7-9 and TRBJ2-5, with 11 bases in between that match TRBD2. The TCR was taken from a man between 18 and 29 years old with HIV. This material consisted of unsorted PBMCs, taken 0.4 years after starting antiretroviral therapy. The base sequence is TGTGCCAGCAGCTCTGGACTAGCGGGCCTCCAAGAGACCCAGTACTTC. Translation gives CASSSGLAGLQETQYF.